These 32 T cell receptor beta chains share one sample of origin, sequenced in a study of blood T cells in healthy people across ages. Then a second PCR, running roughly 7 to 11 cycles, was carried out with a sample-barcoded 5' primer and a J-beta primer mix. TCRdb itself ran the 5' RACE reads through MiXCR, one entry per CDR3 protein. The table records about 730,000 distinct CDR3 sequences, 40% to 45% of them present only once. The sequencing input was blood. The receptors originated from a woman aged 55-69 years in good health.

The chain recombines TRBV6-6 with TRBJ2-3; D is unresolved. This CDR3 comprises 15 residues. Germline-derived CDR1 and CDR2 are MNHNY and SVGAGI (reference sequence). Trimming stripped 2 bases from V and 0 bases from J, with 9 bases between. CDR3 amino acids: CASSYGRSSTDTQYF. In DNA form, the CDR3 reads TGTGCCAGCAGTTACGGGCGATCTAGCACAGATACGCAGTATTTT.

Details on this clonotype: One end of the junction varies from germline; a read error may be responsible. V usage is TRBV7-8 and J usage is TRBJ2-7, with D possibly being TRBD1 or TRBD2 (5 bases each). CDR1 is SGHVS and CDR2 is FQNEAQ in the germline V gene. There are 17 residues in the CDR3. CDR3 in DNA: TGTGCCAGCAGCCCGGGACGCACGGCGAGGTTCTCCGACGAGCAGTACTTC. Amino acids: CASSPGRTARFSDEQYF.

The gene calls are TRBV2 and TRBJ2-7; 8 bases fit TRBD2. Looked up from germline, CDR1 is SNHLY and CDR2 is FYNNEI. V was clipped by 3 bases and J by 2 bases; unmatched bases: 6. CDR3 length equals 15 residues. CDR3 sequence: CASSELLAETYEQYF. The DNA for the CDR3 is TGTGCCAGCAGTGAGTTACTAGCGGAGACCTACGAGCAGTACTTC.

This clonotype showed up many times. This chain links TRBV20-1 with TRBJ2-4, with a weak D call TRBD1 (5 bases). In germline, CDR1 is DFQATT, CDR2 SNEGSKA (reference sequence). Trimming removed 4 bases at V and 0 bases at J, with 10 bases between. The CDR3 consists of 14 residues. The CDR3 DNA follows: TGCAGTGCTAATCCAGGGATAGCCAAAAACATTCAGTACTTC. It encodes CSANPGIAKNIQYF.

The V gene is TRBV7-9, the J gene TRBJ2-3, with D perhaps matching TRBD1 or TRBD2 (5 bases each). The germline V gene has CDR1 SEHNR and CDR2 FQNEAQ (reference sequence). V was cut by 1 base and J by 6 bases, with 11 bases left in between. The CDR3 totals 14 residues. This chain's CDR3 is CASSLVVGVDTQYF. The CDR3 DNA reads as TGTGCCAGCAGCTTAGTAGTGGGGGTTGATACGCAGTATTTT.

Concerning this clonotype itself: This clone may be a read error of a much larger clone one base away. The chain carries TRBV29-1 and TRBJ2-5; tentatively, D is TRBD2 (6 bases). The length of the CDR3 is 15 residues. The ends were cut back, 4 bases at V and 4 bases at J, with 19 bases in the middle. Per germline, CDR1 SQVTM and CDR2 ANQGSEA. The CDR3: CSVALTGLPGETQYF. CDR3 nucleotide sequence: TGCAGCGTTGCGTTAACTGGACTACCGGGAGAGACCCAGTACTTC. Full variable domain (outside the CDR3, taken from reference TRBV29-1 and TRBJ2-5): SAVISQKPSRDICQRGTSLTIQCQVDSQVTMMFWYRQQPGQSLTLIATANQGSEATYESGFVIDKFPISRPNLTFSTLTVSNMSPEDSSIYLCSVALTGLPGETQYFGPGTRLLVL.

This chain links TRBV20-1 with TRBJ1-6, with 7 bases that match TRBD1. The CDR3 runs 14 residues. V gave up 5 bases and J gave up 7 bases; unmatched junction bases: 8. Germline assignment: CDR1 DFQATT and CDR2 SNEGSKA (reference sequence). CDR3 residues: CSARDSPKNSPLHF. The CDR3 region has the DNA TGCAGTGCTCGGGACAGCCCAAAGAATTCACCCCTCCACTTT.

This clonotype was seen a few times. The J gene is TRBJ2-1, the V gene TRBV3-1, with TRBD1 matching 7 bases. The V gene end was trimmed by 4 bases and the J gene end by 6 bases; junction bases not matched to a gene: 6. The CDR3 has 14 amino acids. From germline, CDR1 is LGHDT and CDR2 YNNKEL (reference sequence). CDR3 nucleotide sequence: TGTGCCAGCAGCCTTCGAGGGACAGTCAATGAGCAGTTCTTC. It is translated as CASSLRGTVNEQFF.

The chain recombines TRBV3-1 with TRBJ1-2; D not certain. The CDR3 is 12 residues long. Germline V lookup: CDR1 LGHDT, CDR2 YNNKEL (reference sequence). The ends were cut back, 5 bases at V and 5 bases at J, with 9 bases in the middle. The CDR3 nucleotides are TGTGCCAGCAGCACCTACGAGTATGGCTACACCTTC. It yields the protein CASSTYEYGYTF.

This clonotype appeared a few times. This CDR3 is CASSLVIASQETQYF. CDR3 nucleotides: TGTGCCAGCAGCCTGGTAATCGCTAGCCAAGAGACCCAGTACTTC. The chain employs TRBV7-2 and TRBJ2-5; D is unclear. The CDR3 consists of 15 residues. Trimming stripped 5 bases from V and 1 base from J, with 14 bases between. CDR1 and CDR2 from the germline V gene are SGHTA and FQGNSA.

This rearrangement joins TRBV6-5 to TRBJ1-2; D uncertain. Germline V gene data show CDR1 as MNHEY and CDR2 as SVGAGI. CDR3 size: 13 residues. V dropped 8 bases and J dropped 8 bases, with 18 bases sitting between them. In DNA form, the CDR3 reads TGTGCCAGCGGTGAGCCTACCATCCTCGGCTACACCTTC. It translates to CASGEPTILGYTF.

The rearrangement links TRBV27 to TRBJ2-1; D possibly corresponds to TRBD1 (6 bases). Germline values: CDR1 MNHEY, CDR2 SMNVEV (reference sequence). Trimming removed 6 bases at V and 0 bases at J, with 15 bases between. The CDR3 has 16 amino acids. CDR3 nucleotides: TGTGCCAGCAGGGGGGCTCACGCCGCCTCCTACAATGAGCAGTTCTTC. This codes for CASRGAHAASYNEQFF.

The rearrangement joins TRBV12-3 or TRBV12-4 to TRBJ1-5, with a possible D match to TRBD1 (6 bases). V gave up 3 bases and J gave up 6 bases, with 12 bases separating them. The CDR3 spans 14 residues. CDR3 loop: CASSFQQDSQPQHF. As DNA, the CDR3 is TGTGCCAGCAGTTTTCAGCAGGACAGTCAGCCCCAGCATTTT.

In its sample, this clonotype was seen a few times. The chain combines TRBV5-5 with TRBJ1-2; D remains unclear. Trimming stripped 4 bases from V and 10 bases from J, with 14 bases between. CDR3 length equals 12 residues. Germline CDR1 SGHKS, CDR2 YYEKEE (reference sequence). The CDR3 bases are TGTGCCAGCAGCCTGAATAGGGAATTCTACACCTTC. It yields the protein CASSLNREFYTF.

The V gene is TRBV5-1, the J gene TRBJ1-2, with TRBD1 matching over 7 bases. In germline, CDR1 is SGHRS, CDR2 YFSETQ. CDR3 size: 16 residues. The V and J ends lost 4 bases and 3 bases, in that order; junction bases with no gene match: 12. The CDR3 DNA is TGCGCCAGCAGCCCGATAGACAGGGTCAAGGACTATGGCTACACCTTC. The encoded protein is CASSPIDRVKDYGYTF.

This clonotype has just a few counts. This chain uses TRBV5-1 with TRBJ2-3, with 15 nucleotides matching TRBD2. CDR3 length equals 18 residues. CDR1 is SGHRS and CDR2 is YFSETQ in the germline V gene. V lost 1 base and J lost 2; bases outside the gene matches: 5. The CDR3 region is CASSLQGLAGGNTDTQYF. In DNA form, the CDR3 reads TGCGCCAGCAGCTTGCAGGGACTAGCGGGGGGTAACACAGATACGCAGTATTTT.

In this sample, this clonotype turned up a few times. The chain couples TRBV6-2 or TRBV6-3 to TRBJ2-5, with D perhaps given as TRBD1 or TRBD2 (5 bases each). The V gene's germline CDR1 is MNHEY and CDR2 SVGEGT. There are 14 residues in the CDR3. The V end was cut by 5 bases, the J end by 4 bases, with 14 bases between. The CDR3 region has the DNA TGTGCCAGCAGTAGGAAGGGACGGTTAGAGACCCAGTACTTC. This translates into CASSRKGRLETQYF.

This rearrangement joins TRBV20-1 to TRBJ2-7, with a possible D match to TRBD2 (6 bases). In germline, CDR1 is DFQATT, CDR2 SNEGSKA (reference sequence). There are 12 residues in the CDR3. V was shortened by 6 bases and J by 3 bases, with 12 bases between the two germline ends. DNA for the CDR3: TGCAGTGCCGGGACGGGAGTCTACGAGCAGTACTTC. Its protein product is CSAGTGVYEQYF.

The V and J genes are TRBV7-3 and TRBJ2-1, with 9 bases identical to TRBD1. V lost 2 bases, J lost 10 bases, and 6 bases stayed unmatched. There are 14 residues in the CDR3. Germline loops: CDR1 SGHTA, CDR2 FQGTGA. In nucleotides, the CDR3 is TGTGCCAGCAGCTTAGGGGGACAGGGTGGGGAGCAGTTCTTC. This encodes CASSLGGQGGEQFF.

This clonotype was observed a few times. V and J are TRBV29-1 and TRBJ1-2; no definite D call. The CDR3 covers 14 residues. Trimming cost V 3 bases and J 2 bases, with 13 bases left between them. Per germline, CDR1 SQVTM and CDR2 ANQGSEA. The CDR3 here is CSVDSPGGNYGYTF. The CDR3 DNA is TGCAGCGTTGACTCGCCCGGCGGAAACTATGGCTACACCTTC.

To note about this clonotype: A read error may explain this, as a much larger clone is one base away. The chain employs TRBV4-2 and TRBJ2-5; D tentatively reads TRBD1 or TRBD2 (5 bases each). The end of the DNA aligns better with TRBJ2-7, so the J call may be wrong. Germline V CDR1 and CDR2: LGHNA, YNFKEQ. The CDR3 covers 15 residues. The CDR3 region is CAGSQDPGTLSEQYF. The CDR3 region has the DNA TGTGCCGGCAGCCAAGATCCGGGGACCCTTTCCGAGCAGTACTTC.

This clonotype was detected only a few times. J is TRBJ1-1 and V is TRBV28, with 7 bases aligning to TRBD1. The CDR3 has 14 residues. Losses at the gene ends were 2 bases for V and 1 base for J; bases not matched to a gene: 1. Germline lookup yields CDR1 MDHEN and CDR2 SYDVKM. As DNA, the CDR3 is TGTGCCAGCAGTTTAACAGGGGCGAACACTGAAGCTTTCTTT. It yields the protein CASSLTGANTEAFF.

The chain has TRBV5-1 and TRBJ2-5, with TRBD1 matching over 7 bases. V lost 2 bases, J lost 4 bases, and 5 bases stayed unmatched. The CDR3 length is 14 residues. Germline assignment: CDR1 SGHRS and CDR2 YFSETQ. The CDR3 coding sequence is TGCGCCAGCAGCTTTAGGGCAGGGGGAGAGACCCAGTACTTC. Translating gives CASSFRAGGETQYF.

This clonotype has at least ten counts. V and J are TRBV5-1 and TRBJ2-1; D might be TRBD1 or TRBD2, each matching 5 bases. The V gene lost 0 bases and the J gene lost 4 bases, with 11 bases spanning the gap. Germline V gene lookup returns CDR1 SGHRS and CDR2 YFSETQ. The CDR3 contains 15 residues. The CDR3: CASSLGQGAYNEQFF. The CDR3 nucleotides read TGCGCCAGCAGCTTGGGGCAGGGAGCTTACAATGAGCAGTTCTTC.

This clonotype has a single count. The chain links TRBV9 to TRBJ2-1; 8 nucleotides agree with TRBD2. The CDR3 loop spans 16 amino acids. V lost 3 bases, J lost 13 bases, and 18 bases stayed unmatched. Germline V gene data show CDR1 as SGDLS and CDR2 as YYNGEE. The CDR3 loop reads CASSEQGIAGIETQFF. As DNA, the CDR3 is TGTGCCAGCAGCGAGCAGGGAATAGCGGGGATTGAGACCCAGTTCTTC.

The V and J genes are TRBV12-3 or TRBV12-4 and TRBJ2-2; tentative D call: TRBD2 (5 bases). The CDR3 has 15 amino acids. V was shortened by 4 bases and J by 4 bases, with 13 bases between the two germline ends. The CDR3 is CASSSLPEGTGELFF. CDR3 coding DNA: TGTGCCAGCAGTTCTCTCCCCGAGGGCACCGGGGAGCTGTTTTTT.

The table lists this clonotype with many counts. V is TRBV11-2 and J is TRBJ2-5, with TRBD2 identical over 8 bases. CDR3 length: 14 residues. Germline-derived CDR1 and CDR2 are SGHAT and FQNNGV. V dropped 4 bases and J dropped 2; count of bases not matched to a gene: 3. The CDR3 DNA reads as TGTGCCAGCAGCTCTATAGCGGGACAAGAGACCCAGTACTTC. Translating it yields CASSSIAGQETQYF.

The CDR3 bases are TGTGCCACCCAGATAGGGGGTACGACTAATGAAAAACTGTTTTTT. This encodes CATQIGGTTNEKLFF. V usage is TRBV5-4 and J usage is TRBJ1-4; possibly TRBD1 for D (6 bases). Trimming shortened V by 9 bases and J by 2 bases, and 17 bases separated the two germline ends. The CDR3 spans 15 residues. CDR1 and CDR2 (germline): SGHNT, YYREEE (reference sequence).

This chain uses TRBV20-1 with TRBJ1-2, with TRBD1 matching over 10 bases. The CDR3 contains 18 residues. V dropped 5 bases and J dropped 4; count of bases not matched to a gene: 19. From germline, CDR1 is DFQATT and CDR2 SNEGSKA (reference sequence). The CDR3 sequence is CSALSLGTGVGAPYGYTF. CDR3 DNA sequence: TGCAGTGCTCTCTCCCTCGGGACAGGGGTGGGCGCCCCCTATGGCTACACCTTC.

This clonotype was found a few times. This chain joins TRBV4-2 and TRBJ1-6; TRBD1 is a possible D gene (5 bases). The CDR3 length is 16 residues. Per germline, CDR1 LGHNA and CDR2 YNFKEQ. V was pared by 2 bases and J by 14 bases, with 22 bases between. CDR3 in amino acids: CASSQTMTQMGGTLHF. The CDR3 bases are TGTGCCAGCAGCCAAACGATGACCCAGATGGGGGGAACCCTCCACTTT.

This sequence joins TRBV7-6 and TRBJ2-5; 16 bases map to TRBD2. The CDR3 is made up of 19 amino acids. V gave up 6 bases and J gave up 2 bases; unmatched junction bases: 12. Germline-derived CDR1 and CDR2 are SGHVS and FNYEAQ. The CDR3 loop reads CASRAVGTSGRGLQETQYF. The CDR3 DNA reads TGTGCCAGCAGGGCCGTCGGGACTAGCGGGAGGGGGTTACAAGAGACCCAGTACTTC.

The DNA of the CDR3 is TGTGCCAGCAGCGTGACGGGGACAGGGGGTACCTATGGCTACACCTTC. Its protein product is CASSVTGTGGTYGYTF. The chain has TRBV9 and TRBJ1-2; 11 bases agree with TRBD1. CDR3 size: 16 residues. Germline loops: CDR1 SGDLS, CDR2 YYNGEE. The J segment lost 4 bases and the V segment lost 2 bases, leaving 7 bases of the junction unmatched.